The present T cell receptor beta chain was sequenced within a study of blood T cell repertoires in COVID-19. Overall study: From the United States, Italy and Spain came samples of acute and convalescent COVID-19. PBMCs, B-cell-depleted T cells, or T cells provided the cDNA or gDNA that made up the material.

Per the authors' pipeline: The authors estimated nucleated cell counts from reference gene primer amplification. Only in-frame clones appear in the TCRdb table, and some are missing; sequencing was by immunoSEQ multiplex PCR. V and J calls and clone size are as listed in that table; D and trimming were resolved from the DNA. Of 400,000 or so clones listed, 80% to 95% are singletons. This clone was counted a single time. Losses at the gene ends were 4 bases for V and 13 bases for J; bases not matched to a gene: 12. The CDR3 has 15 amino acids. The V gene's germline CDR1 is SGDLS and CDR2 YYNGEE. The clonotype originates from a man between 18 and 35 years old who had recovered from COVID-19. Sequencing was done on a sample of PBMCs or T cells enriched from blood (not recorded which). This chain uses TRBV9 with TRBJ1-6; 9 bases are shared with TRBD1. As DNA, the CDR3 is TGTGCCAGCAGCCCCAGGACAGGGGACGGTAGGCCCCTCCACTTT. Amino acids: CASSPRTGDGRPLHF.